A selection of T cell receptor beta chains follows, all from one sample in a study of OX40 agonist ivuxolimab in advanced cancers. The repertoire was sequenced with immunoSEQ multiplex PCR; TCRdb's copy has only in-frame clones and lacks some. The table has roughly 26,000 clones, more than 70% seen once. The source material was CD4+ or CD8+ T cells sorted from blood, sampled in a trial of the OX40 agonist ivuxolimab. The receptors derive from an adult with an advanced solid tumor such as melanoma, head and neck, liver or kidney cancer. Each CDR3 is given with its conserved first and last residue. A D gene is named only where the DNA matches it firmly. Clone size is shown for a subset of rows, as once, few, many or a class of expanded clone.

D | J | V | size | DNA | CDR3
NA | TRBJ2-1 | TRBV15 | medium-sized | TGTGCCACCAGCAGAGATCCGACCTCGGGCAATGAGCAGTTCTTC | CATSRDPTSGNEQFF
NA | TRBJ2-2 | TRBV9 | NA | TGTGCCAGCAGCGTATGGGGGGCGAACACCGGGGAGCTGTTTTTT | CASSVWGANTGELFF
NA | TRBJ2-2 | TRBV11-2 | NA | TGTGCCAGCAGCTTAGACACCTGGGAGCTGTTTTTT | CASSLDTWELFF
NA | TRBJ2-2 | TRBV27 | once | TGTGCCAGCAGTCAAGCGGGACACACAAACACCGGGGAGCTGTTTTTT | CASSQAGHTNTGELFF
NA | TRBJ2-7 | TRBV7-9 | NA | TGTGCCAGCAGCTTCAGAAACTCCTACGAGCAGTACTTC | CASSFRNSYEQYF
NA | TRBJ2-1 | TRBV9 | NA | TGTGCCAGCAGCGTAGGCAGGGATGAACACAATGAGCAGTTCTTC | CASSVGRDEHNEQFF
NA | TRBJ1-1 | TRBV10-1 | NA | TGCGCCAGCAGTGAGCCAAAAAGACTGCTTTTCAACACTGAAGCTTTCTTT | CASSEPKRLLFNTEAFF
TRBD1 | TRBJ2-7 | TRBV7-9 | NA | TGTGCCAGCAGCCGCGATGGACAGGGGGACGAGCAGTACTTC | CASSRDGQGDEQYF
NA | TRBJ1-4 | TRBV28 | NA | TGTGCCACACGGTTTGGATATGAAAAACTGTTTTTT | CATRFGYEKLFF
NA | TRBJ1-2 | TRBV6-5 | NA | TGTGCCAGCTCGAGAGGGGTATTAGATAACTATGGCTACACCTTC | CASSRGVLDNYGYTF
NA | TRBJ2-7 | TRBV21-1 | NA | TGTGCCAGCAGCACCCCCCCGGGGTGCGAGCAGTACTTC | CASSTPPGCEQYF
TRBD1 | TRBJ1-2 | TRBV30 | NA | TGTGCCTGGAGCGGCCCGACAGGGGGGAGCTATGGCTACACCTTC | CAWSGPTGGSYGYTF
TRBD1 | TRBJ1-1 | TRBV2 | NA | TGTGCCAGCATTAGCACCCGGACAGGGTCTAAGACTGAAGCTTTCTTT | CASISTRTGSKTEAFF
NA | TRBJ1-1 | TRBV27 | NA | TGTGCCAGCAGTTTTCGGACGAACACTGAAGCTTTCTTT | CASSFRTNTEAFF
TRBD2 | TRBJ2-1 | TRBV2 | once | TGTGCCAGCAGTTTGCGACTAGCGGTGTCCTACAATGAGCAGTTCTTC | CASSLRLAVSYNEQFF
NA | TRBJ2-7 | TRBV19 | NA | TGTGCCACCAGGGGAACCTACGAGCAGTACTTC | CATRGTYEQYF
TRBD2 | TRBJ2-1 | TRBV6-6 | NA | TGTGCCAGCAGTGCAGCGGGGGGGCTGGATGAGCAGTTCTTC | CASSAAGGLDEQFF
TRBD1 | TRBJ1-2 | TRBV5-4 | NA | TGTGCCAGCAGCTCCAGTCCCGGGACAGGGTACTATGGCTACACCTTC | CASSSSPGTGYYGYTF
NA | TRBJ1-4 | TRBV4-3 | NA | TGCGCCAGCAGCCAAGACCCAATAGTTGAAAAACTGTTTTTT | CASSQDPIVEKLFF
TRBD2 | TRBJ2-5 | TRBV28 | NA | TGTGCCAGCAGCCAGAGGACTAGCGGGGGAGAGACCCAGTACTTC | CASSQRTSGGETQYF
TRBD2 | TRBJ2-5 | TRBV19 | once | TGTGCCAGTAGTTTCGGACTAGCGGCCCCAGAGACCCAGTACTTC | CASSFGLAAPETQYF
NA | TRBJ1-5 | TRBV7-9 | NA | TGTGCCAGCAGCTTAGGAGGGAACAGCAATCAGCCCCAGCATTTT | CASSLGGNSNQPQHF
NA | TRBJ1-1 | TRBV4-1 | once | TGCGCCAGCAGCCAAGGATCCGCTTCGTTCACTGAAGCTTTCTTT | CASSQGSASFTEAFF
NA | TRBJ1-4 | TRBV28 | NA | TGTGCCATTAAACAGGTTGGCGATGGTGAAAAACTGTTTTTT | CAIKQVGDGEKLFF
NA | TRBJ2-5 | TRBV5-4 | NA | TGTGCCAGCAGCTCGTCCGGGACACTCCTGACCCAGTACTTC | CASSSSGTLLTQYF
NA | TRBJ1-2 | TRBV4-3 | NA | TGCGCCAGCAGCCAAGATGGAGAGGGCTACACCTTC | CASSQDGEGYTF
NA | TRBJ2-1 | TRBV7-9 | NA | TGTGCCAGCAGCCCTACGGGGTTCTCCTACAATGAGCAGTTCTTC | CASSPTGFSYNEQFF
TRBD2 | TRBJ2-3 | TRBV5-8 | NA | TGTGCCAGCAGCTTCGGACTAGCGGGGGCAGATACGCAGTATTTT | CASSFGLAGADTQYF
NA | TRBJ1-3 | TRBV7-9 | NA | TGTGCCAGCAGCTTAGGGGCAGGGATGGACACCATATATTTT | CASSLGAGMDTIYF
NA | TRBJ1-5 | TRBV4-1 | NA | TGCGCCAGCAGCCAAGAATGGCGGCCGGGGAGCAATCAGCCCCAGCATTTT | CASSQEWRPGSNQPQHF
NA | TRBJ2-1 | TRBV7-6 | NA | TGTGCCAGCAGCTTAGTCACGCAGCTGCTGGACAATGAGCAGTTCTTC | CASSLVTQLLDNEQFF
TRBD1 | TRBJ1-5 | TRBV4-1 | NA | TGCGCCAGCAGCCTGACAGGGGGCGTTCAGCCCCAGCATTTT | CASSLTGGVQPQHF
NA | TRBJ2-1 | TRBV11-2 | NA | TGTGCCAGCAGCTTAGCCGGGGGAAATGAGCAGTTCTTC | CASSLAGGNEQFF
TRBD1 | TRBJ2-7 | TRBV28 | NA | TGTGCCAGCAGTTCCGGGACAGGGAAAAACGAGCAGTACTTC | CASSSGTGKNEQYF
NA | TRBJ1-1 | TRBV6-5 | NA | TGTGCCAGCACTACAGGGTATTTTACTGAAGCTTTCTTT | CASTTGYFTEAFF
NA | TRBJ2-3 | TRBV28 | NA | TGTGCCAGCAGCCGTTACACAGATACGCAGTATTTT | CASSRYTDTQYF
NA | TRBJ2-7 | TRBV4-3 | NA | TGCGCCAGCAGCCTTTTCCCCGGGAGCTACGAGCAGTACTTC | CASSLFPGSYEQYF
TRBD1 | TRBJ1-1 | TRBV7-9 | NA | TGTGCCAGCAGCTTATATGGAGGGGGCGCCATGAACACTGAAGCTTTCTTT | CASSLYGGGAMNTEAFF
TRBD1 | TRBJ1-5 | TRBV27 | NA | TGTGCCAGCAGTTCAGGGACAGGGGGCGCATCGGGCAATCAGCCCCAGCATTTT | CASSSGTGGASGNQPQHF
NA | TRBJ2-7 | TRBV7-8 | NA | TGTGCCAGCAGCTCCTCGATCTTTGAGCAGTACTTC | CASSSSIFEQYF
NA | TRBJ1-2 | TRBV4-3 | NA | TGCGCCAGCAGCCAAGATCTCGAGTCAGCAGCTAACTATGGCTACACCTTC | CASSQDLESAANYGYTF
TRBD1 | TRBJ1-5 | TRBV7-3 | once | TGTGCCAGCAGCTCAATGACAGGGGCCCTTAGGAGTCCCCTAAGGCCCCAGCATTTT | CASSSMTGALRSPLRPQHF
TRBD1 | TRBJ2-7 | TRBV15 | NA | TGTGCCACCAGCAGAGTGGGGACAGTCCCCTTAGAGCAGTACTTC | CATSRVGTVPLEQYF
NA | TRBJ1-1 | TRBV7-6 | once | TGTGCCAGCAGCCTAGAGGCGGATCGGGCTGAAGCTTTCTTT | CASSLEADRAEAFF
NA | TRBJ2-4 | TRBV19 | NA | TGTGCCAGTAGCCTCCTTTCGGGAAACATTCAGTACTTC | CASSLLSGNIQYF